The next 29 T cell receptor beta chains were all read from a single sample in a study of blood T cells in healthy people across ages (dated by TCRdb to between 2014 and 2017). The library was generated by 5' RACE. A second PCR of about 7 to 12 cycles was run with a J-beta primer mix and a sample-barcoded 5' primer. The raw public reads went through TCRdb reprocessing: fastp at Q25, MiXCR clone calling, in-frame beta chains kept. Rows merge per CDR3 protein into single entries with the most common DNA and genes. In all, the sample holds 1.5 million to 2 million distinct CDR3 sequences, and roughly two fifths of those were seen once. About 21% of the sample comes from the top ten. Sequenced sample: blood. These receptors were collected from a human donor in good health.

As regards this clonotype: At one end, the junction sequence differs from germline, possibly due to a read error. The chain uses TRBV6-6 and TRBJ1-1; TRBD1 is a possible D gene (6 bases). The CDR3 is 13 amino acids. CDR1 and CDR2 from the germline V gene are MNHNY and SVGAGI (reference sequence). DNA of the CDR3: TGTGCCAACAGTACGCAGGGGATTAGTGAAGTTTGCTTT. This gives the protein CANSTQGISEVCF.

With respect to this clonotype: A junction boundary mismatches the germline segment, possibly from a read error. This chain uses TRBV7-2 with TRBJ2-3, with TRBD2 as a possible D gene (5 bases). The germline V gene has CDR1 SGHTA and CDR2 FQGNSA. The CDR3 is 16 amino acids. The chain's CDR3 is CASSLVAGASIDTQYF. The CDR3 DNA is TGTGCCAGCAGCTTAGTGGCAGGAGCTAGCATAGATACGCAGTATTTT.

This clonotype was counted between two and nine times. The CDR3 nucleotides read TGTGCCAGCAGCTTAAGGGGGGGCAGAGCCACAGATACGCAGTATTTT. Translation: CASSLRGGRATDTQYF. This chain joins TRBV7-2 and TRBJ2-3; D is perhaps TRBD2 (7 bases). Looked up from germline, CDR1 is SGHTA and CDR2 is FQGNSA. V lost 2 bases to trimming and J lost 2 bases, with 14 bases between them. CDR3 length equals 16 residues.

J is TRBJ1-6 and V is TRBV7-3; unclear D gene. Germline V gene sequence: CDR1 SGHTA, CDR2 FQGTGA. This CDR3 contains 13 residues. The V end lost 5 bases, the J end lost 13 bases, and 15 bases lay between the germline ends. CDR3 coding DNA: TGTGCCAGCAGCCCCCTCCCACGGGCCCCCCTCCACTTT. Protein product: CASSPLPRAPLHF.

The gene calls are TRBV7-2 and TRBJ1-1; 7 positions agree with TRBD1. Trimming removed 3 bases from V and 11 bases from J; junction bases left unmatched: 6. Germline V lookup: CDR1 SGHTA, CDR2 FQGNSA. The CDR3 has 12 residues. The CDR3 nucleotides read TGTGCCAGCAGCTTGGGACAGCTACAGGCTTTCTTT. Translation gives CASSLGQLQAFF.

The V call is TRBV28, the J call TRBJ1-2; no reliable D call. The V and J ends lost 6 bases and 0 bases respectively, with 17 bases between them. Looked up from germline, CDR1 is MDHEN and CDR2 is SYDVKM. The CDR3 loop spans 16 amino acids. The CDR3 region is CASRPSDGDTNYGYTF. DNA of the CDR3: TGTGCCAGCAGGCCATCGGACGGAGATACTAACTATGGCTACACCTTC.

The rearrangement links TRBV20-1 to TRBJ2-7; TRBD2 aligns across 9 bases. From germline, CDR1 is DFQATT and CDR2 SNEGSKA (reference sequence). Germline trimming cut 1 base from V and 2 bases from J; bases unmatched to any gene: 6. CDR3 length: 15 amino acids. CDR3 nucleotide sequence: TGCAGTGCTAGAGCGATCGAGCGGGGGGCCTACGAGCAGTACTTC. It yields the protein CSARAIERGAYEQYF.

This clonotype occurred a few times. This chain links TRBV7-9 with TRBJ1-5; D is unclear. V was cut by 1 base and J by 0 bases, with 7 bases left in between. The CDR3 covers 15 residues. Germline CDR1 and CDR2: SEHNR and FQNEAQ (reference sequence). CDR3 sequence: CASSLGSVSNQPQHF. In DNA form, the CDR3 reads TGTGCCAGCAGCTTAGGCTCAGTTAGCAATCAGCCCCAGCATTTT.

This clonotype was seen more than once but under ten times. The chain is built from TRBV20-1 and TRBJ2-1; possibly TRBD2 for D (6 bases). The assigned J gene may be wrong: the sequence end matches TRBJ2-7 better. The germline gives CDR1 DFQATT, CDR2 SNEGSKA (reference sequence). This CDR3 is built from 16 residues. CDR3 nucleotides: TGCAGTGGGAGAGGCAGCGGGTTGAGCTCCTACAATGAGCAGTACTTC. Translated, it gives CSGRGSGLSSYNEQYF.

V usage is TRBV2 and J usage is TRBJ1-2; D is perhaps TRBD1 (6 bases). This CDR3 is 14 amino acids long. V lost 6 bases and J lost 3, with 14 bases in between. Per germline, CDR1 SNHLY and CDR2 FYNNEI. CDR3 sequence reads: CASSARGQDYGYTF. As DNA, the CDR3 is TGTGCCAGCAGCGCTCGGGGACAAGACTATGGCTACACCTTC.

The chain couples TRBV12-3 or TRBV12-4 to TRBJ1-1; 7 positions match TRBD1. J was trimmed by 3 bases and V by 5 bases; bases with no gene match: 9. This CDR3 contains 15 residues. The CDR3 DNA reads TGTGCCAGCAGTCCTAGACAGGGAGAGGACACTGAAGCTTTCTTT. It is translated as CASSPRQGEDTEAFF.

To note about this clonotype: The junction shows a germline mismatch at one end, possibly a read error. J is TRBJ1-2 and V is TRBV12-3 or TRBV12-4, with D maybe TRBD1 (5 bases). The CDR3 runs to 13 residues. CDR3 nucleotide sequence: TGTGCCAGCAGTTTGGGGCAGAACTATGGCAACACCTTC. Its protein product is CASSLGQNYGNTF.

This chain links TRBV4-1 with TRBJ1-6; 9 nucleotides agree with TRBD1. The CDR3 has 18 amino acids. Germline CDR1 reads MGHRA; CDR2 reads YSYEKL. The junction had 12 bases not matched to a gene; V was cut back by 0 bases and J by 9 bases. The chain's CDR3 is CASSQDGTGRYGSSPLHF. The CDR3 bases are TGCGCCAGCAGCCAAGACGGGACAGGGCGATACGGGAGTTCACCCCTCCACTTT.

The rearrangement links TRBV9 to TRBJ2-3; D remains ambiguous. V was shortened by 0 bases and J by 4 bases, with 15 bases between the two germline ends. CDR1 and CDR2 from the germline V gene are SGDLS and YYNGEE. This CDR3 spans 16 amino acids. The CDR3 protein is CASSVARGNLADTQYF. DNA of the CDR3: TGTGCCAGCAGCGTAGCCCGCGGAAATCTGGCAGATACGCAGTATTTT.

This clonotype occurred a few times. The chain uses TRBV5-6 and TRBJ1-2; D is ambiguous. The V and J ends lost 0 bases and 5 bases respectively, with 11 bases between them. This CDR3 is 14 amino acids long. Germline lookup yields CDR1 SGHDT and CDR2 YYEEEE. CDR3 region: CASSLGRDLYGYTF. The CDR3 coding sequence is TGTGCCAGCAGCTTGGGACGGGATCTTTATGGCTACACCTTC.

Written as DNA, the CDR3 is TGTGCCAGTAACGTTGGGGGCTACGAGCAGTACTTC. It codes for CASNVGGYEQYF. The chain uses TRBV7-9 and TRBJ2-7, with D perhaps being TRBD1 or TRBD2 (5 bases each). V was shortened by 9 bases and J by 3 bases, with 12 bases between the two germline ends. This CDR3 is built from 12 residues. Germline lookup yields CDR1 SEHNR and CDR2 FQNEAQ (reference sequence).

This chain links TRBV7-2 with TRBJ1-2, with 10 bases matching TRBD1. The V and J ends lost 4 bases and 5 bases, in that order; junction bases with no gene match: 10. Looked up from germline, CDR1 is SGHTA and CDR2 is FQGNSA. The CDR3 length is 16 residues. CDR3 coding DNA: TGTGCCAGCAGCTCTCCGGGACAGGGGCAGGGGTATGGCTACACCTTC. Protein: CASSSPGQGQGYGYTF.

The chain couples TRBV12-3 or TRBV12-4 to TRBJ1-1, with a possible D match to TRBD1 (5 bases). V shed 3 bases and J shed 6 bases, with 14 bases lying between them. The CDR3 covers 14 residues. The CDR3 bases are TGTGCCAGCAGTTTGGAAAGGGGTCGCGCTGAAGCTTTCTTT. Its protein is CASSLERGRAEAFF.

The rearrangement links TRBV24-1 to TRBJ2-5; 14 bases fit TRBD2. Germline lookup yields CDR1 KGHDR and CDR2 SFDVKD. The trim removed 5 bases at V and 3 bases at J, leaving 13 bases unmatched. The CDR3 covers 19 residues. CDR3: CATSGLGTSGGPLKETQYF. The CDR3 region has the DNA TGTGCCACCAGTGGGCTAGGGACTAGCGGGGGTCCTCTTAAAGAGACCCAGTACTTC.

The gene calls are TRBV12-3 or TRBV12-4 and TRBJ2-5; 12 bases are shared with TRBD2. The CDR3 has 16 residues. V lost 5 bases and J lost 2; bases outside the gene matches: 6. The CDR3 DNA is TGTGCCAGCAGTCCGAGACTAGCGGGGGAACAAGAGACCCAGTACTTC. Residues: CASSPRLAGEQETQYF.

In this sample, this clonotype turned up many times. This chain links TRBV7-2 with TRBJ1-4, with D possibly being TRBD1 (5 bases). CDR1 SGHTA and CDR2 FQGNSA come from the germline V gene. This CDR3 comprises 12 residues. The V gene lost 2 bases and the J gene lost 8 bases, with 6 bases spanning the gap. The CDR3 DNA sequence: TGTGCCAGCAGCTTAAAGGGGGAAAAACTGTTTTTT. It specifies CASSLKGEKLFF. The whole variable domain, remainder taken from reference TRBV7-2 and TRBJ1-4, is GAGVSQSPSNKVTEKGKDVELRCDPISGHTALYWYRQSLGQGLEFLIYFQGNSAPDKSGLPSDRFSAERTGGSVSTLTIQRTQQEDSAVYLCASSLKGEKLFFGSGTQLSVL.

There are many counts of this clonotype. Germline and junction disagree at one end, which may indicate a read error. The chain couples TRBV4-3 to TRBJ2-3; unclear D gene. There are 14 residues in the CDR3. Germline CDR1 and CDR2: LGHNA and YSLEER. CDR3 in DNA: TGTGCCAGCAGCCAATCAGGACGCACAGATACGCAGTATTTT. This gives the protein CASSQSGRTDTQYF.

This clonotype showed up just a few times. The chain links TRBV15 to TRBJ1-2; D gene ambiguous. In germline, CDR1 is LNHNV, CDR2 YYDKDF (reference sequence). Trimming pared 0 bases from V and 4 bases from J, leaving 12 bases between. The CDR3 runs to 15 residues. As DNA, the CDR3 is TGTGCCACCAGCAGAGATGTTTCACCGGGCTATGGCTACACCTTC. Encoded protein: CATSRDVSPGYGYTF.

This clonotype was counted a few times. V gene TRBV29-1 combines with J gene TRBJ1-1; TRBD1 aligns across 7 bases. The germline V gene encodes CDR1 SQVTM and CDR2 ANQGSEA. The CDR3 contains 14 residues. With V trimmed by 1 base and J by 5 bases, 7 bases remained unmatched. Written as DNA, the CDR3 is TGCAGCGTTGAAGGACGACAGGGACTGACTGAAGCTTTCTTT. Translated, it gives CSVEGRQGLTEAFF.

In its sample, this clonotype was seen a few times. The chain joins TRBV5-6 to TRBJ1-6; D is unclear. The V end was cut by 4 bases, the J end by 7 bases, with 15 bases between. Germline V gene sequence: CDR1 SGHDT, CDR2 YYEEEE. The CDR3 contains 15 residues. The CDR3 nucleotides read TGTGCCAGCAGCCTGCTCCAGGCGACGAATTCACCCCTCCACTTT. Encoded protein: CASSLLQATNSPLHF.

The chain employs TRBV9 and TRBJ2-3; 9 bases are a match to TRBD2. Trimming took 3 bases from V and 6 from J; bases not matched to a gene: 8. Germline CDR1 SGDLS, CDR2 YYNGEE. The CDR3 has 15 residues. The CDR3 bases are TGTGCCAGCAGCGAGGATAGCGGGGGACTTGATACGCAGTATTTT. Encoded protein: CASSEDSGGLDTQYF.

The J gene is TRBJ2-1, the V gene TRBV4-3, with 10 bases identical to TRBD2. Germline CDR1 and CDR2: LGHNA and YSLEER. V shed 3 bases, J shed 0 bases, and the junction held 2 bases outside the gene matches. The CDR3 contains 16 residues. DNA of the CDR3: TGCGCCAGCAGCCACCTAGCGGGGGACTCCTACAATGAGCAGTTCTTC. It codes for CASSHLAGDSYNEQFF.

This clonotype was seen more than once but under ten times. The rearrangement joins TRBV12-3 or TRBV12-4 to TRBJ1-2, with TRBD1 as a possible D gene (5 bases). CDR3 size: 15 residues. Trimming took off 5 bases at V and 3 bases at J, with 16 bases between the two ends. The CDR3 spells CASSKGVAAYYGYTF. The CDR3 nucleotides are TGTGCCAGCAGTAAAGGGGTTGCGGCGTACTATGGCTACACCTTC.

The chain recombines TRBV7-2 with TRBJ2-1, with 7 nucleotides matching TRBD1. CDR1 and CDR2 (germline): SGHTA, FQGNSA. The V and J ends lost 5 bases and 0 bases, in that order; junction bases with no gene match: 13. The CDR3 has 18 amino acids. The CDR3 reads CASSPGRPGTASYNEQFF. Here the CDR3 DNA reads TGTGCCAGCAGCCCGGGGCGGCCAGGGACAGCCTCCTACAATGAGCAGTTCTTC.